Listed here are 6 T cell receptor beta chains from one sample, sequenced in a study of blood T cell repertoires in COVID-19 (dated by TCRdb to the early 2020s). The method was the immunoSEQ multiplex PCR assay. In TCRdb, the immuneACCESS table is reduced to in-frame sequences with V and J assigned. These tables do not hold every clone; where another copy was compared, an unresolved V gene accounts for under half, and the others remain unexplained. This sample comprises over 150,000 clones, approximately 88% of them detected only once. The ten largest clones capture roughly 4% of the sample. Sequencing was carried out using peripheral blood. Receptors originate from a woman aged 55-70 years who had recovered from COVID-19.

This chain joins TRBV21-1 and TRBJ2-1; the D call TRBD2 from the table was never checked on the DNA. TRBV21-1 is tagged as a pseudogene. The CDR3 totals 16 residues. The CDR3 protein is CASPTAGGSSYNEQFF. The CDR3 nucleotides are TGTGCCAGCCCCACAGCGGGGGGCAGCTCCTACAATGAGCAGTTCTTC.

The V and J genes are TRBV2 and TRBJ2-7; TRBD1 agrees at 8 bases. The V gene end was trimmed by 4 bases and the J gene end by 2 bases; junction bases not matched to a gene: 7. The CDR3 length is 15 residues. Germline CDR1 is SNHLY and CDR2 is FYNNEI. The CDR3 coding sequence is TGTGCCAGCAGTGGGACAGGGCCATTACCCTACGAGCAGTACTTC. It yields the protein CASSGTGPLPYEQYF.

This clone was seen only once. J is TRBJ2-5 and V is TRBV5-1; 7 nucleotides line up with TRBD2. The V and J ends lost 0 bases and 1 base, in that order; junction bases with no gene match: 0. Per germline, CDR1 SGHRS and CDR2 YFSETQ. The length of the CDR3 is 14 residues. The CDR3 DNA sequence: TGCGCCAGCAGCTTGGGACTAGCCCAAGAGACCCAGTACTTC. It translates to CASSLGLAQETQYF.

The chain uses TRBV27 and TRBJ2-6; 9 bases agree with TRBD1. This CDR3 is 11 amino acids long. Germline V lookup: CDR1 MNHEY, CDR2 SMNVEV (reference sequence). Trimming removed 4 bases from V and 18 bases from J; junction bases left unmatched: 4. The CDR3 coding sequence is TGTGCCAGCAGTTCGACAGGGGGTTGGACTTTC. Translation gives CASSSTGGWTF.

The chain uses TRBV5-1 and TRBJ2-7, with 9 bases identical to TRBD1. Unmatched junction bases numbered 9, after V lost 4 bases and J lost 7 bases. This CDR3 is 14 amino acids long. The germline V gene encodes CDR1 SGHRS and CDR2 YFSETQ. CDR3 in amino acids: CASSIRTGADEQYF. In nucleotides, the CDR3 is TGCGCCAGCAGCATCCGGACAGGGGCGGATGAGCAGTACTTC.

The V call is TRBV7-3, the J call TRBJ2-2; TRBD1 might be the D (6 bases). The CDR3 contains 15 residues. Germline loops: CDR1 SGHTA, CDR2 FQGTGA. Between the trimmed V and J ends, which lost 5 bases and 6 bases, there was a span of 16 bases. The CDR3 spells CASSRRTEGAGELFF. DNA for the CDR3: TGTGCCAGCAGCCGGAGGACCGAGGGGGCCGGGGAGCTGTTTTTT.